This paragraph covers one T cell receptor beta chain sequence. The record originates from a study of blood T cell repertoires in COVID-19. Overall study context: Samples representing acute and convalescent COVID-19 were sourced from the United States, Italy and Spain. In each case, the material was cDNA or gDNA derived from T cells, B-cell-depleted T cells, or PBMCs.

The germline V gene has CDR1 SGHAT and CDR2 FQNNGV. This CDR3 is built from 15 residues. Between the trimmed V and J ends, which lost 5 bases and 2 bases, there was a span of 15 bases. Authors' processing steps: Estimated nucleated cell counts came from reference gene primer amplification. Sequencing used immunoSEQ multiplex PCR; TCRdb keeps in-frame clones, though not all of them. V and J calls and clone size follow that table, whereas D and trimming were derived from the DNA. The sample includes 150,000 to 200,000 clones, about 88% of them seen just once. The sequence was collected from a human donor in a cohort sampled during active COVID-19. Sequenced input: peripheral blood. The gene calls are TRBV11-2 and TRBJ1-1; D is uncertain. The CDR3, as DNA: TGTGCCAGCAGCCCAAAGGGAGAGTTCAACACTGAAGCTTTCTTT. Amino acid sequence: CASSPKGEFNTEAFF.